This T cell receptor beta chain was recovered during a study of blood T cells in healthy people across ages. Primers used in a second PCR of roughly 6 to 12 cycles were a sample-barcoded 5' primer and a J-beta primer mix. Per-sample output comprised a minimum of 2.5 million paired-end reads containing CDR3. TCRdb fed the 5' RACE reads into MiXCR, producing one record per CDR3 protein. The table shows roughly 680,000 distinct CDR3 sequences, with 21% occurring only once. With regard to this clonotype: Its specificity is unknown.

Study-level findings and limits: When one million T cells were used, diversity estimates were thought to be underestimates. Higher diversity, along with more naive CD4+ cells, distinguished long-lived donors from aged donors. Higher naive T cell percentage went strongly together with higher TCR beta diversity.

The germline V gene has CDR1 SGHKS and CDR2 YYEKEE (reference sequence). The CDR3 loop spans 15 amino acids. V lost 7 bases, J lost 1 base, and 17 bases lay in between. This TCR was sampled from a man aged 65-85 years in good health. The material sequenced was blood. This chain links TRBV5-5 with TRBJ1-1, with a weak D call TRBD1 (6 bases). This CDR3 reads CASLGAAVQNTEAFF. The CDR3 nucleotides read TGTGCCAGCTTGGGGGCAGCCGTCCAGAACACTGAAGCTTTCTTT.